The 28 T cell receptor beta chains below all came from one sample that was sequenced in a study of cytomegalovirus exposure and HLA in healthy donors. A multiplex PCR was run with 60 Vbeta primers and 13 Jbeta primers. Sequencing used immunoSEQ multiplex PCR; TCRdb keeps in-frame clones, though not all of them. The sample gives about 130,000 clones, roughly 9% of which show up once; about 7.5% is in the top ten. The sequenced sample consisted of PBMCs. Every receptor here comes from a woman aged 40 to 49 in good health and CMV-seropositive.

The gene calls are TRBV9 and TRBJ1-2; TRBD1 aligns across 9 bases. Germline trimming cut 4 bases from V and 8 bases from J; bases unmatched to any gene: 18. Germline CDR1 is SGDLS and CDR2 is YYNGEE. The CDR3 loop spans 17 amino acids. The CDR3 protein is CASSFSPGTGFNWGYTF. The CDR3 DNA sequence: TGTGCCAGCAGCTTCAGTCCCGGGACAGGGTTTAATTGGGGCTACACCTTC.

This clone has just a few counts. V is TRBV7-6 and J is TRBJ2-7, with 9 bases aligning to TRBD1. The CDR3 sequence is 14 residues long. V gave up 3 bases and J gave up 3 bases; unmatched junction bases: 3. The V gene's germline CDR1 is SGHVS and CDR2 FNYEAQ. CDR3 sequence: CASSLDRGRYEQYF. CDR3 coding DNA: TGTGCCAGCAGCTTGGACAGGGGACGCTACGAGCAGTACTTC. The whole variable domain, remainder taken from reference TRBV7-6 and TRBJ2-7, is GAGVSQSPRYKVTKRGQDVALRCDPISGHVSLYWYRQALGQGPEFLTYFNYEAQQDKSGLPNDRFSAERPEGSISTLTIQRTEQRDSAMYRCASSLDRGRYEQYFGPGTRLTVT.

The CDR3 spells CASSSNRDSNEKLFF. CDR3 nucleotide sequence: TGCGCCAGCAGCTCCAACCGGGACAGCAATGAAAAACTGTTTTTT. The chain joins TRBV5-1 to TRBJ1-4; 7 nucleotides align to TRBD1. V was pared by 3 bases and J by 5 bases, with 7 bases of the junction left unmatched. Per the germline V gene, CDR1 is SGHRS and CDR2 is YFSETQ. The CDR3 spans 15 residues.

The chain is built from TRBV15 and TRBJ1-5; no clear D. Deletions cut 0 bases from V and 9 bases from J, with 6 bases between. The germline gives CDR1 LNHNV, CDR2 YYDKDF (reference sequence). This CDR3 spans 12 amino acids. In DNA form, the CDR3 reads TGTGCCACCAGCAGAGATAGAGGGCCCCAGCATTTT. Its protein is CATSRDRGPQHF.

V usage is TRBV6-6 and J usage is TRBJ1-4; D gene unclear. Germline lookup yields CDR1 MNHNY and CDR2 SVGAGI (reference sequence). The CDR3 sequence is 13 residues long. V was trimmed by 4 bases and J by 8 bases, leaving 11 bases between them. The CDR3 coding sequence is TGTGCCAGCAGTTCCGTGGCCCCGGAAAAACTGTTTTTT. This codes for CASSSVAPEKLFF.

The chain has TRBV6-5 and TRBJ2-1; D is ambiguous. CDR1 MNHEY and CDR2 SVGAGI come from the germline V gene. V was clipped by 4 bases and J by 6 bases, with 10 bases between them. CDR3 size: 13 residues. CDR3 bases: TGTGCCAGCAGTTTTCTTTCGGGCAATGAGCAGTTCTTC. Encoded protein: CASSFLSGNEQFF.

In this sample, this clone turned up a few times. The rearrangement uses TRBV7-6 and TRBJ2-7; 10 nucleotides line up with TRBD2. Germline V gene lookup returns CDR1 SGHVS and CDR2 FNYEAQ. The V and J ends lost 1 base and 6 bases, in that order; junction bases with no gene match: 12. This CDR3 has 17 amino acids. The CDR3, as DNA: TGTGCCAGCAGCTTAGGGTTAGCGGGGGGCCCCCTTGGCGAGCAGTACTTC. Its protein is CASSLGLAGGPLGEQYF.

The rearrangement uses TRBV9 and TRBJ1-1; D possibly corresponds to TRBD1 (5 bases). The CDR3 spans 16 residues. The germline V gene encodes CDR1 SGDLS and CDR2 YYNGEE. The ends were cut back, 0 bases at V and 0 bases at J, with 12 bases in the middle. As DNA, the CDR3 is TGTGCCAGCAGCGTAGAGGCAGGGCCCTTGAACACTGAAGCTTTCTTT. Protein: CASSVEAGPLNTEAFF. The full variable domain, in which reference TRBV9 and TRBJ1-1 provide the parts outside the CDR3, is DSGVTQTPKHLITATGQRVTLRCSPRSGDLSVYWYQQSLDQGLQFLIQYYNGEERAKGNILERFSAQQFPDLHSELNLSSLELGDSALYFCASSVEAGPLNTEAFFGQGTRLTVV.

This clone showed up just a few times. This sequence joins TRBV21-1 and TRBJ2-2; the table assigns TRBD1, which was not confirmed against the DNA. TRBV21-1 is tagged as a pseudogene. The CDR3 runs 16 residues. The CDR3: CASSKEDRGQDGELFF. CDR3 bases: TGTGCCAGCAGCAAAGAGGACAGGGGGCAGGACGGGGAGCTGTTTTTT.

The CDR3, as DNA: TGTGCCAGCAGCTCGGATAGCGGGGGGAGTTACAATGAGCAGTTCTTC. Its protein is CASSSDSGGSYNEQFF. V usage is TRBV5-4 and J usage is TRBJ2-1, with 10 positions matching TRBD2. CDR1 is SGHNT and CDR2 is YYREEE in the germline V gene (reference sequence). After removal of 3 bases from V and 4 bases from J, the junction contained 7 bases not matched to a gene. This CDR3 is built from 16 residues.

This clone was counted a few times. The rearrangement uses TRBV9 and TRBJ2-2; TRBD2 matches 8 bases. CDR3 length: 16 amino acids. Trimming at V came to 4 bases and at J to 6 bases, leaving 11 bases not matched to a gene. CDR1 is SGDLS and CDR2 is YYNGEE in the germline V gene. The CDR3 bases are TGTGCCAGCAGCCTCCCCCGGGCGGGGGGCCCCGGGGAGCTGTTTTTT. Translating gives CASSLPRAGGPGELFF.

The chain has TRBV6-6 and TRBJ2-2; D call uncertain. The germline CDR1 and CDR2 sequences are MNHNY and SVGAGI (reference sequence). V lost 4 bases and J 7 bases, leaving 7 bases between the germline ends. This CDR3 is 12 amino acids long. CDR3 nucleotide sequence: TGTGCCAGCAGTTCTTACTTCGGGGAGCTGTTTTTT. Encoded protein: CASSSYFGELFF.

This clone was picked up a small number of times. This chain links TRBV29-1 with TRBJ2-7, with 7 bases lining up with TRBD2. From germline, CDR1 is SQVTM and CDR2 ANQGSEA. This CDR3 is built from 13 residues. After removal of 4 bases from V and 4 bases from J, the junction contained 7 bases not matched to a gene. CDR3 residues: CSVGEGGWYEQYF. The CDR3, as DNA: TGCAGCGTTGGGGAGGGCGGGTGGTACGAGCAGTACTTC.

The rearrangement joins TRBV6-6 to TRBJ1-3; no reliable D call. Deletions cut 5 bases from V and 9 bases from J, with 8 bases between. The V gene's germline CDR1 is MNHNY and CDR2 SVGAGI (reference sequence). The CDR3 has 11 amino acids. CDR3 amino acids: CASSVTSTIYF. The CDR3 nucleotides are TGTGCCAGCAGTGTCACGAGCACCATATATTTT.

The CDR3 is CASSRLPGYTIYF. CDR3 nucleotide sequence: TGTGCCAGTAGTAGACTCCCCGGATACACCATATATTTT. V and J are TRBV19 and TRBJ1-3; D not certain. Trimming removed 4 bases from V and 8 bases from J, with 12 bases in between. Per germline, CDR1 LNHDA and CDR2 SQIVND (reference sequence). The CDR3 is made up of 13 amino acids.

This clone was counted only a few times. The chain links TRBV5-4 to TRBJ1-2; no definite D call. CDR3 length equals 14 residues. V was pared by 3 bases and J by 2 bases, with 11 bases between. Looked up from germline, CDR1 is SGHNT and CDR2 is YYREEE (reference sequence). CDR3 sequence: CASSWTTENYGYTF. CDR3 nucleotides: TGTGCCAGCAGCTGGACTACAGAGAACTATGGCTACACCTTC.

The chain employs TRBV7-9 and TRBJ2-5, with 7 bases aligning to TRBD1. This CDR3 comprises 14 residues. The V and J ends lost 6 bases and 3 bases, in that order; junction bases with no gene match: 7. Looked up from germline, CDR1 is SEHNR and CDR2 is FQNEAQ (reference sequence). The CDR3 loop is CASRGSGTEETQYF. In DNA form, the CDR3 reads TGTGCCAGCAGGGGTTCCGGGACAGAAGAGACCCAGTACTTC.

The chain employs TRBV5-1 and TRBJ2-5, with 10 bases matching TRBD1. This CDR3 spans 14 amino acids. V was pared by 6 bases and J by 4 bases, with 6 bases of the junction left unmatched. Germline CDR1 is SGHRS and CDR2 is YFSETQ. The CDR3 here is CASTPDRGPETQYF. The CDR3 DNA reads TGCGCCAGCACCCCCGACAGGGGGCCAGAGACCCAGTACTTC.

This chain uses TRBV9 with TRBJ2-7; no firm D call. The CDR3 covers 13 residues. Germline CDR1 reads SGDLS; CDR2 reads YYNGEE. The V and J ends lost 4 bases and 1 base respectively, with 9 bases between them. The CDR3 DNA is TGTGCCAGCAGCCCAAGTAGTTCCTACGAGCAGTACTTC. This encodes CASSPSSSYEQYF.

This clone was counted only a few times. This chain uses TRBV29-1 with TRBJ1-2, with D possibly being TRBD1 (6 bases). V gave up 0 bases and J gave up 4 bases, with 15 bases separating them. The length of the CDR3 is 15 residues. Looked up from germline, CDR1 is SQVTM and CDR2 is ANQGSEA. The CDR3 nucleotides read TGCAGCGTTGAAGATCTGGCAGGGGTTAGCTATGGCTACACCTTC. Translated: CSVEDLAGVSYGYTF.

The chain couples TRBV7-9 to TRBJ1-4; 7 nucleotides line up with TRBD1. Unmatched junction bases numbered 8, after V lost 5 bases and J lost 5 bases. The length of the CDR3 is 15 residues. The germline CDR1 and CDR2 sequences are SEHNR and FQNEAQ (reference sequence). The CDR3 DNA sequence: TGTGCCAGCAGCCGATGGGACAGCCCGAATGAAAAACTGTTTTTT. As protein: CASSRWDSPNEKLFF. The full variable domain, completed using reference TRBV7-9 and TRBJ1-4, is DTGVSQNPRHKITKRGQNVTFRCDPISEHNRLYWYRQTLGQGPEFLTYFQNEAQLEKSRLLSDRFSAERPKGSFSTLEIQRTEQGDSAMYLCASSRWDSPNEKLFFGSGTQLSVL.

This clone has ten or more counts. V usage is TRBV10-2 and J usage is TRBJ2-7; TRBD1 matches 8 bases. CDR1 is WSHSY and CDR2 is SAAADI in the germline V gene. Unmatched junction bases numbered 3, after V lost 2 bases and J lost 6 bases. CDR3 size: 13 residues. The CDR3 reads CASSEPGGGEQYF. The CDR3, as DNA: TGCGCCAGCAGTGAGCCAGGGGGCGGCGAGCAGTACTTC.

This clone was seen more than once but under ten times. The chain recombines TRBV7-2 with TRBJ1-1, with D perhaps matching TRBD1 (5 bases). Trimming shortened V by 3 bases and J by 7 bases, and 12 bases separated the two germline ends. Germline values: CDR1 SGHTA, CDR2 FQGNSA. The CDR3 length is 13 residues. The CDR3 coding sequence is TGTGCCAGCAGCTTCGACAGTTTGTTTGAAGCTTTCTTT. This translates into CASSFDSLFEAFF.

The chain combines TRBV4-1 with TRBJ1-2; D not certain. Germline V CDR1 and CDR2: MGHRA, YSYEKL. The CDR3 is 16 residues long. The germline V and J ends were trimmed by 3 bases and 6 bases, with 20 bases remaining between them. This chain's CDR3 is CASSQLSSGMWDGYTF. In nucleotides, the CDR3 is TGCGCCAGCAGCCAGCTGTCGTCAGGCATGTGGGATGGCTACACCTTC.

This clone occurred a few times. This chain uses TRBV18 with TRBJ2-6; D call uncertain. CDR1 and CDR2 (germline): KGHSH, LQKENI. Trimming removed 4 bases from V and 0 bases from J, with 10 bases in between. The length of the CDR3 is 16 residues. As DNA, the CDR3 is TGTGCCAGCTCACGCGGCCAGATCTCTGGGGCCAACGTCCTGACTTTC. It encodes CASSRGQISGANVLTF.

About this clone itself: Its ends do not fully match the called genes, so a read error is possible. CDR3 residues: CATSRIGTRTEAFF. DNA for the CDR3: TGTGCCACCAGCAGAATAGGGACAAGAACTGAAGCTTTCTTC. The chain recombines TRBV15 with TRBJ1-1; D is possibly TRBD1 (6 bases). Germline CDR1 LNHNV, CDR2 YYDKDF (reference sequence). This CDR3 has 14 amino acids.

The chain carries TRBV5-8 and TRBJ1-1; 7 bases fit TRBD1. Germline assignment: CDR1 SGHTS and CDR2 YDEGEE. The CDR3 is 15 residues long. V shed 3 bases and J 5 bases; nucleotides not matched to a gene: 10. CDR3 amino acids: CASSSYRGVETEAFF. CDR3 DNA sequence: TGTGCCAGCAGCTCCTACAGGGGAGTGGAGACTGAAGCTTTCTTT.

This clone was seen only a few times. The chain recombines TRBV12-5 with TRBJ2-2, with 7 bases identical to TRBD2. Germline V CDR1 and CDR2: LGHNT, FRNRAP. The length of the CDR3 is 14 residues. Unmatched junction bases numbered 3, after V lost 3 bases and J lost 5 bases. CDR3 sequence: CASGFQGGTGELFF. The CDR3 DNA sequence: TGTGCTAGTGGTTTTCAGGGAGGGACCGGGGAGCTGTTTTTT.